The 2 T cell receptor beta chains below all came from one sample that was sequenced in a study of blood T cell repertoires in COVID-19. Measured with immunoSEQ multiplex PCR; TCRdb has only the in-frame clones, and not every one. The sample yields 190,000 or so clones, about three quarters seen once. The material sequenced was peripheral blood. The receptors derive from a woman at least 80 years old with active or convalescent COVID-19.

V gene TRBV4-1 combines with J gene TRBJ1-2; perhaps TRBD1 as D (5 bases). V was cut by 1 base and J by 4 bases, with 16 bases left in between. The CDR3 has 16 residues. Germline V gene lookup returns CDR1 MGHRA and CDR2 YSYEKL. Here the CDR3 reads CASSQGSRGLIYGYTF. CDR3 nucleotide sequence: TGCGCCAGCAGCCAAGGATCAAGGGGACTCATCTATGGCTACACCTTC.

This clone was picked up one time. This chain connects TRBV27 to TRBJ1-2; 9 bases are shared with TRBD1. Germline CDR1 reads MNHEY; CDR2 reads SMNVEV (reference sequence). The CDR3 loop spans 14 amino acids. V was clipped by 6 bases and J by 4 bases; unmatched bases: 6. CDR3 loop: CASRTTGGGYGYTF. CDR3 in DNA: TGTGCCAGCAGGACGACAGGGGGAGGCTATGGCTACACCTTC.